These T cell receptor beta chains were read from a single sample in a study of vaccination and CD4 T cells after COVID-19. TCRdb re-called the PCR reads with MiXCR, one entry per CDR3 protein. This sample yields under 20,000 distinct CDR3 sequences, of which about 62% are seen a single time; over 0.9% belongs to the top ten. Source: CD4+ T cells from blood, taken before SARS-CoV-2 vaccination. The receptor source for this set is a human donor who had recovered from COVID-19. CDR3s include the opening cysteine and the closing phenylalanine or tryptophan. The D gene is left open where the match is weak. Not all rows give a size; the values are once, few, many and, for expanded clones, a class.

D gene	clone size	V gene	J gene	CDR3 length	CDR3 protein	CDR3 DNA
.	.	TRBV6-5	TRBJ2-3	17	CASSYSRLAPSTDTQYF	TGTGCCAGCAGTTACTCGCGCTTAGCGCCTAGCACAGATACGCAGTATTTT
TRBD1	few	TRBV19	TRBJ1-5	13	CATRTGSNQPQHF	TGTGCCACGCGGACAGGAAGCAATCAGCCCCAGCATTTT
.	.	TRBV6-1	TRBJ2-3	15	CASSSSGESTDTQYF	TGTGCCAGCAGCTCCTCTGGGGAGTCCACAGATACGCAGTATTTT
.	few	TRBV24-1	TRBJ1-1	14	CATSDTRSNTEAFF	TGTGCCACCAGTGATACGAGAAGCAACACTGAAGCTTTCTTT
.	few	TRBV6-5	TRBJ1-6	18	CASSYSRLGAAYNSPLHF	TGTGCCAGCAGTTACTCGAGGTTGGGGGCGGCCTATAATTCACCCCTCCACTTT
.	.	TRBV6-1	TRBJ1-2	12	CASSNRAYGYTF	TGTGCCAGCAGTAACAGGGCCTATGGCTACACCTTC
.	once	TRBV27	TRBJ1-5	13	CASKGKGYQPQHF	TGTGCCAGCAAAGGGAAGGGGTATCAGCCCCAGCATTTT
.	.	TRBV19	TRBJ1-2	12	CASSAPGPFSTF	TGTGCCAGTAGTGCACCGGGCCCTTTCTCGACCTTC
TRBD2	.	TRBV29-1	TRBJ2-5	16	CSVAKGTSGIQETQYF	TGCAGCGTCGCAAAGGGGACTAGCGGGATCCAAGAGACCCAGTACTTC
TRBD1	.	TRBV27	TRBJ2-5	15	CASSFLGQGGEAQYF	TGTGCCAGCAGTTTTTTGGGACAGGGGGGAGAGGCCCAGTACTTC
.	.	TRBV7-9	TRBJ2-2	18	CANSLDGIRRRRAGELFF	TGTGCCAACAGCTTAGATGGGATTCGGCGGAGGCGGGCCGGGGAGCTGTTTTTT
.	few	TRBV20-1	TRBJ1-1	14	CSARRVRWDTEAFF	TGCAGTGCTAGAAGGGTTAGGTGGGACACTGAAGCTTTCTTT
.	few	TRBV20-1	TRBJ2-1	18	CSARDLWVAGISYNEQFF	TGCAGTGCTAGAGATCTTTGGGTGGCGGGTATCTCCTACAATGAGCAGTTCTTC
.	.	TRBV6-2/TRBV6-3	TRBJ2-7	17	CASSSYLGGPPSYEQYF	TGTGCCAGCAGTTCTTATCTCGGGGGACCACCCTCCTACGAGCAGTACTTC
TRBD2	few	TRBV2	TRBJ2-1	14	CASQPSGIYNEQFF	TGTGCCAGCCAGCCTAGCGGAATCTACAATGAGCAGTTCTTC
.	.	TRBV7-2	TRBJ2-1	15	CASSVNMGRGNEQFF	TGTGCCAGCAGCGTAAACATGGGCCGGGGCAATGAGCAGTTCTTC
TRBD1	.	TRBV20-1	TRBJ2-7	15	CSARDDRGFSYEQYF	TGCAGTGCTAGAGACGACAGGGGATTTTCCTACGAGCAGTACTTC
.	.	TRBV7-3	TRBJ2-3	13	CASSLSAGDTQYF	TGTGCCAGCAGCTTATCAGCAGGAGATACGCAGTATTTT
TRBD2	.	TRBV2	TRBJ2-5	15	CASTRTSGRWETQYF	TGTGCCAGCACCAGGACTAGCGGGAGGTGGGAGACCCAGTACTTC
.	.	TRBV7-7	TRBJ2-2	14	CASSPTGNTGELFF	TGTGCTAGCAGCCCGACAGGGAACACCGGGGAGCTGTTTTTT
TRBD1	.	TRBV7-9	TRBJ1-3	15	CASSPTGSFGNTIYF	TGTGCCAGCAGCCCGACAGGGTCCTTTGGAAACACCATATATTTT
.	.	TRBV28	TRBJ1-6	14	CASSLGNRDSPLHF	TGTGCCAGCAGTTTGGGGAACAGGGATTCACCCCTCCACTTT
TRBD1	.	TRBV7-3	TRBJ2-7	16	CASSLHGQGGDYEQYF	TGTGCCAGCAGCTTACATGGACAGGGTGGGGACTACGAGCAGTACTTC
.	.	TRBV4-1	TRBJ2-2	13	CASSQTLAGELFF	TGCGCCAGCAGCCAAACTTTGGCCGGGGAGCTGTTTTTT
.	.	TRBV6-5	TRBJ1-1	15	CASSYPRELNTEAFF	TGTGCCAGCAGTTACCCACGGGAGTTGAACACTGAAGCTTTCTTT
.	.	TRBV20-1	TRBJ1-3	16	CSASPAPSGAGNTIYF	TGCAGTGCTAGCCCCGCCCCCAGCGGCGCTGGAAACACCATATATTTT
.	.	TRBV7-2	TRBJ2-3	14	CASSFGASTDTQYF	TGTGCCAGCAGCTTTGGGGCTAGCACAGATACGCAGTATTTT
TRBD2	few	TRBV7-9	TRBJ2-1	16	CASSSGTSRVYNEQFF	TGTGCCAGCAGCTCGGGGACTAGCCGCGTCTACAATGAGCAGTTCTTC
TRBD1	.	TRBV19	TRBJ1-1	13	CASSLTGVTEAFF	TGTGCCAGTAGTCTGACAGGGGTTACTGAAGCTTTCTTT
TRBD2	.	TRBV24-1	TRBJ2-5	16	CATSDSIAGGQETQYF	TGTGCCACCAGTGACTCAATAGCGGGTGGGCAGGAGACCCAGTACTTC
.	.	TRBV6-2/TRBV6-3	TRBJ1-1	13	CASKNLRYGEAFF	TGTGCCAGCAAGAACCTCCGGTATGGTGAAGCTTTCTTT
TRBD1	.	TRBV2	TRBJ1-5	13	CASRTGNNQPQHF	TGTGCCAGCAGGACAGGGAACAATCAGCCCCAGCATTTT
.	few	TRBV6-2/TRBV6-3	TRBJ1-2	14	CASSYSGSPYGYTF	TGTGCCAGCAGTTACTCAGGAAGCCCTTATGGCTACACCTTC
.	.	TRBV6-9	TRBJ2-6	13	CASRGLNANVLTF	TGTGCCAGCAGAGGGCTCAACGCCAACGTCCTGACTTTC
.	.	TRBV19	TRBJ1-5	14	CASSAGAGRQPQHF	TGTGCCAGTAGTGCGGGGGCGGGGAGACAGCCCCAGCATTTT
.	.	TRBV28	TRBJ1-1	13	CASSLLSGYEAFF	TGTGCCAGCAGTTTGCTGTCCGGGTATGAAGCTTTCTTT
.	few	TRBV20-1	TRBJ1-4	13	CSARAWTGEKLFF	TGCAGTGCTAGAGCCTGGACGGGGGAAAAACTGTTTTTT
TRBD1	.	TRBV20-1	TRBJ2-7	13	CSASRDSAYEQYF	TGCAGTGCTAGTCGGGACAGCGCCTACGAGCAGTACTTC
.	.	TRBV7-8	TRBJ2-7	17	CASSLFPRGGGQSEQYF	TGTGCCAGCAGCTTATTCCCCAGGGGCGGGGGTCAGTCCGAGCAGTACTTC
TRBD1	.	TRBV6-1	TRBJ1-5	15	CASRTQGADNQPQHF	TGTGCCAGCAGAACCCAGGGGGCAGACAATCAGCCCCAGCATTTT
.	.	TRBV11-2	TRBJ1-3	15	CASSLEPLSGNTIYF	TGTGCCAGCAGCTTAGAGCCGTTGTCTGGAAACACCATATATTTT
TRBD1	.	TRBV2	TRBJ2-2	15	CASNPDRAGTGELFF	TGTGCCAGCAACCCCGACAGGGCGGGCACCGGGGAGCTGTTTTTT
.	.	TRBV18	TRBJ2-2	15	CASSGGQPNTGELFF	TGTGCCAGCTCAGGAGGACAGCCGAACACCGGGGAGCTGTTTTTT
TRBD2	.	TRBV20-1	TRBJ2-3	13	CSAIAGGPDTQYF	TGCAGTGCCATAGCGGGAGGGCCAGATACGCAGTATTTT
TRBD2	few	TRBV15	TRBJ2-7	20	CATSRDYSLGTSGSSYEQYF	TGTGCCACCAGCAGAGATTATTCGTTGGGGACTAGCGGGAGTTCTTACGAGCAGTACTTC
TRBD1	.	TRBV7-3	TRBJ1-1	13	CASSRTGSTEAFF	TGTGCCAGCAGCCGGACAGGGTCCACTGAAGCTTTCTTT
.	.	TRBV20-1	TRBJ1-3	15	CSARGIIGGGNTIYF	TGCAGTGCTAGGGGGATCATAGGGGGTGGAAACACCATATATTTT
.	.	TRBV21-1	TRBJ2-1	19	CASSKAWGLAGTSYNEQFF	TGTGCCAGCAGCAAAGCCTGGGGACTAGCGGGCACCTCCTACAATGAGCAGTTCTTC
.	.	TRBV4-2	TRBJ2-5	13	CASSQDAQETQYF	TGTGCCAGCAGCCAAGATGCGCAAGAGACCCAGTACTTC
.	.	TRBV7-2	TRBJ1-2	15	CASSLDRQSRYGYTF	TGTGCCAGCAGCTTAGACCGACAGTCGAGGTATGGCTACACCTTC
.	few	TRBV11-2	TRBJ2-5	12	CASSLRWETQYF	TGTGCCAGCAGCTTAAGATGGGAGACCCAGTACTTC
TRBD2	.	TRBV12-3/TRBV12-4	TRBJ2-1	17	CASKRTSGKGTYNEQFF	TGTGCCAGCAAAAGGACTAGCGGGAAGGGGACCTACAATGAGCAGTTCTTC
TRBD1	few	TRBV27	TRBJ1-5	14	CASGYRGGNQPQHF	TGTGCCAGTGGATACAGGGGCGGCAATCAGCCCCAGCATTTT
.	.	TRBV2	TRBJ1-2	19	CASSEPLMGETRDGFGYTF	TGTGCCAGCAGTGAACCACTAATGGGAGAGACAAGGGATGGCTTTGGCTACACCTTC
.	.	TRBV19	TRBJ2-1	16	CASSIGSLVTNNEQFF	TGTGCCAGTAGTATAGGGAGTCTAGTCACGAACAATGAGCAGTTCTTC
.	.	TRBV30	TRBJ1-5	14	CAWRGQGSGQPQHF	TGTGCCTGGAGAGGGCAGGGTAGCGGTCAGCCCCAGCATTTT
.	.	TRBV6-5	TRBJ2-5	14	CASSSSDLDETQYF	TGTGCCAGCAGCTCCTCGGACCTTGACGAGACCCAGTACTTC